The 21 T cell receptor beta chains reported below all come from one sample, sequenced in a study of shared clonotypes between healthy human individuals. This table comes from immunoSEQ multiplex PCR, and its TCRdb copy is limited to in-frame clones, with some not included. The sample consists of some 510,000 clones, approximately 79% of them appearing once. The material sequenced was PBMCs. These receptors were taken from a woman in her forties in good health. Some clones in this sample may be carry-over from other donors' samples.

This clone was found once. This chain links TRBV6-1 with TRBJ2-1; D unclear. Germline CDR1 MNHNS, CDR2 SASEGT. There are 15 residues in the CDR3. The V and J ends lost 1 base and 6 bases respectively, with 13 bases between them. This chain's CDR3 is CASSEDSHRLNEQFF. The CDR3 nucleotides are TGTGCCAGCAGTGAAGACAGTCACCGTCTCAATGAGCAGTTCTTC.

The V gene is TRBV4-2, the J gene TRBJ2-7; 8 bases agree with TRBD2. CDR3 size: 14 residues. J was trimmed by 3 bases and V by 4 bases; bases with no gene match: 5. The V gene's germline CDR1 is LGHNA and CDR2 YNFKEQ. The CDR3 DNA reads as TGTGCCAGCAGCCCGGTGACTAGCGACTACGAGCAGTACTTC. It translates to CASSPVTSDYEQYF.

This clone was observed a few times. The rearrangement links TRBV4-2 to TRBJ1-1; 10 bases fit TRBD1. Germline V lookup: CDR1 LGHNA, CDR2 YNFKEQ. V gave up 0 bases and J gave up 4 bases; unmatched junction bases: 11. The CDR3 consists of 18 residues. The CDR3 loop reads CASSQDRDRGRGATEAFF. The CDR3 DNA reads TGTGCCAGCAGCCAAGATAGAGACAGGGGGCGAGGGGCCACTGAAGCTTTCTTT.

This clone showed up just a few times. The chain employs TRBV5-1 and TRBJ1-1, with D maybe TRBD1 (5 bases). Trimming pared 2 bases from V and 5 bases from J, leaving 13 bases between. Germline CDR1 is SGHRS and CDR2 is YFSETQ. This CDR3 region has 14 residues. The CDR3 DNA follows: TGCGCCAGCAGCTTCCAGGGCGGCGGGACTGAAGCTTTCTTT. This translates into CASSFQGGGTEAFF.

The chain employs TRBV11-2 and TRBJ1-2; 8 nucleotides match TRBD1. Per germline, CDR1 SGHAT and CDR2 FQNNGV. The CDR3 consists of 17 residues. Trimming took 5 bases from V and 7 from J; bases not matched to a gene: 18. The CDR3 spells CASSPRAADRVGFGYTF. For the CDR3, the DNA is TGTGCCAGCAGCCCTCGCGCCGCGGACAGGGTCGGTTTTGGCTACACCTTC. Combining the CDR3 with reference TRBV11-2 and TRBJ1-2 gives the whole variable domain EAGVAQSPRYKIIEKRQSVAFWCNPISGHATLYWYQQILGQGPKLLIQFQNNGVVDDSQLPKDRFSAERLKGVDSTLKIQPAKLEDSAVYLCASSPRAADRVGFGYTFGSGTRLTVV.

This clone was found many times. The chain recombines TRBV7-9 with TRBJ2-7, with D possibly matching TRBD1 (5 bases). Per the germline V gene, CDR1 is SEHNR and CDR2 is FQNEAQ (reference sequence). V was pared by 1 base and J by 1 base, with 8 bases between. This CDR3 spans 14 amino acids. The CDR3 region is CASSLVSGSYEQYF. The CDR3 nucleotides are TGTGCCAGCAGCTTAGTGTCAGGGTCCTACGAGCAGTACTTC.

The chain carries TRBV9 and TRBJ1-3; 9 bases match TRBD1. The germline gives CDR1 SGDLS, CDR2 YYNGEE. This CDR3 has 16 residues. The V segment lost 4 bases and the J segment 2 bases; nucleotides outside the gene matches: 7. CDR3 amino acids: CASSPHRQGAGNTIYF. The DNA of the CDR3 is TGTGCCAGCAGCCCCCACCGACAGGGGGCTGGAAACACCATATATTTT.

This clone was seen a handful of times. CDR3 loop: CASSRSYEQYF. As DNA, the CDR3 is TGTGCCAGCAGTCGATCCTACGAGCAGTACTTC. This rearrangement joins TRBV25-1 to TRBJ2-7; no definite D call. CDR3 size: 11 residues. Trimming pared 5 bases from V and 1 base from J, leaving 3 bases between. Per the germline V gene, CDR1 is MGHDK and CDR2 is SYGVNS.

The chain combines TRBV19 with TRBJ2-3; weak D call: TRBD1 (6 bases). The germline CDR1 and CDR2 sequences are LNHDA and SQIVND (reference sequence). The CDR3 length is 16 residues. V lost 4 bases and J 0 bases, leaving 14 bases between the germline ends. As DNA, the CDR3 is TGTGCCAGTAGTAGGACAGCCAAAACTAGCACAGATACGCAGTATTTT. It yields the protein CASSRTAKTSTDTQYF.

This clone was seen a few times. The chain links TRBV9 to TRBJ1-1; D possibly corresponds to TRBD1 (6 bases). Germline V gene data show CDR1 as SGDLS and CDR2 as YYNGEE. The ends were cut back, 2 bases at V and 4 bases at J, with 12 bases in the middle. The CDR3 loop spans 14 amino acids. The CDR3 spells CASSVVLRGTEAFF. The CDR3 DNA follows: TGTGCCAGCAGCGTGGTCCTCAGGGGCACTGAAGCTTTCTTT.

The rearrangement uses TRBV5-1 and TRBJ2-7, with D hard to call. The V end was cut by 0 bases, the J end by 0 bases, with 7 bases between. CDR1 and CDR2 from the germline V gene are SGHRS and YFSETQ. This CDR3 contains 14 residues. CDR3 sequence reads: CASSLEPSSYEQYF. CDR3 in DNA: TGCGCCAGCAGCTTGGAGCCTAGCTCCTACGAGCAGTACTTC.

The rearrangement uses TRBV2 and TRBJ2-5; D remains unclear. The CDR3 runs 14 residues. V was shortened by 4 bases and J by 0 bases, with 9 bases between the two germline ends. The germline V gene has CDR1 SNHLY and CDR2 FYNNEI. As DNA, the CDR3 is TGTGCCAGCAGTGCCGGGCCGCACCAAGAGACCCAGTACTTC. Protein: CASSAGPHQETQYF.

The chain carries TRBV9 and TRBJ2-7, with D possibly called TRBD1 or TRBD2 (5 bases each). CDR1 SGDLS and CDR2 YYNGEE come from the germline V gene. The CDR3 loop spans 15 amino acids. V dropped 0 bases and J dropped 5 bases, with 15 bases sitting between them. This CDR3 is CASSVEGSTWDEQYF. Written as DNA, the CDR3 is TGTGCCAGCAGCGTAGAGGGGAGTACGTGGGACGAGCAGTACTTC.

The CDR3 DNA reads TGTGCCAGCAGGGGAGGTCACTCTGGGGCCAACGTCCTGACTTTC. Translation gives CASRGGHSGANVLTF. The V gene is TRBV6-5, the J gene TRBJ2-6; a weak D match, TRBD2 (6 bases). This CDR3 comprises 15 residues. The V end lost 6 bases, the J end lost 0 bases, and 9 bases lay between the germline ends. CDR1 is MNHEY, CDR2 SVGAGI, per germline.

This clone was counted a few times. This chain connects TRBV25-1 to TRBJ1-5, with TRBD1 matching over 8 bases. The CDR3 is made up of 14 amino acids. Germline-derived CDR1 and CDR2 are MGHDK and SYGVNS. V lost 2 bases and J lost 6; bases outside the gene matches: 3. In DNA, the CDR3 is TGTGCCAGCAGTGAACAGGGGGCAGGTCAGCCCCAGCATTTT. It yields the protein CASSEQGAGQPQHF.

V gene TRBV7-3 combines with J gene TRBJ2-2; the D gene is possibly TRBD1 (5 bases). The germline V gene has CDR1 SGHTA and CDR2 FQGTGA. The CDR3 runs 15 residues. The V and J ends lost 5 bases and 6 bases respectively, with 16 bases between them. The DNA for the CDR3 is TGTGCCAGCAGCGCCGGTTGGGGCCTCGCCGGGGAGCTGTTTTTT. Protein sequence: CASSAGWGLAGELFF.

The V call is TRBV18, the J call TRBJ2-1; a weak D match, TRBD1 (6 bases). The CDR3 totals 16 residues. V lost 2 bases to trimming and J lost 3 bases, with 14 bases between them. Looked up from germline, CDR1 is KGHSH and CDR2 is LQKENI. As DNA, the CDR3 is TGTGCCAGCTCACCAGTCCGGGACATAGGCTACAATGAGCAGTTCTTC. Its translation: CASSPVRDIGYNEQFF. The full variable domain, with the rest looked up from reference TRBV18 and TRBJ2-1, is NAGVMQNPRHLVRRRGQEARLRCSPMKGHSHVYWYRQLPEEGLKFMVYLQKENIIDESGMPKERFSAEFPKEGPSILRIQQVVRGDSAAYFCASSPVRDIGYNEQFFGPGTRLTVL.

The CDR3: CASRSTAGANVLTF. CDR3 nucleotides: TGCGCCAGCAGGAGTACAGCTGGGGCCAACGTCCTGACTTTC. This chain connects TRBV5-1 to TRBJ2-6; D not certain. The CDR3 has 14 amino acids. Trimming cost V 5 bases and J 2 bases, with 8 bases left between them. Germline CDR1 and CDR2: SGHRS and YFSETQ.

There are a few counts of this clone. The chain carries TRBV6-1 and TRBJ1-1, with D uncertain. Germline V lookup: CDR1 MNHNS, CDR2 SASEGT. The V end was cut by 7 bases, the J end by 0 bases, with 3 bases between. The CDR3 has 11 residues. DNA of the CDR3: TGTGCCAGCATAATGAACACTGAAGCTTTCTTT. It is translated as CASIMNTEAFF.

The rearrangement joins TRBV5-8 to TRBJ2-7, with 7 bases lining up with TRBD1. CDR1 is SGHTS, CDR2 YDEGEE, per germline. CDR3 size: 14 residues. V lost 0 bases, J lost 3 bases, and 3 bases stayed unmatched. The CDR3, as DNA: TGTGCCAGCAGCTTGGGACAGGGCGGCTACGAGCAGTACTTC. It codes for CASSLGQGGYEQYF.

Points on this clone: A single base is all that separates this from a far larger clone, so a read error is likely. The rearrangement joins TRBV28 to TRBJ2-7, with TRBD2 identical over 14 bases. V shed 6 bases, J shed 4 bases, and the junction held 5 bases outside the gene matches. Germline V gives CDR1 MDHEN, CDR2 SYDVKM. The CDR3 spans 15 residues. In nucleotides, the CDR3 is TGTGCCAGCAGACCCGGGACTAGCGGGAGTTACGAGCAGTACTTC. Translating it yields CASRPGTSGSYEQYF.